This is a list of T cell receptor beta chains from one sample in a study of blood T cell repertoires in COVID-19. Sequencing used immunoSEQ multiplex PCR; TCRdb keeps in-frame clones, though not all of them. The sample has roughly 69,000 clones; around 80% are singletons. Sequenced sample: peripheral blood. The receptors were gathered from a man in his sixties with COVID-19, enrolled during active disease. Both conserved end residues are part of each CDR3. D genes are given only for firm matches. Clone size, where shown, is once, few, many, or a class for clones that have expanded.

D	V	size	J	CDR3
TRBD2	TRBV3-1/TRBV3-2	once	TRBJ2-3	CASSRLAATQYF
NA	TRBV10-3	NA	TRBJ2-5	CAIGGSETQYF
NA	TRBV11-2	NA	TRBJ2-3	CASSLGAGQSAQYF
NA	TRBV9	NA	TRBJ2-5	CASSVAHRAQETQYF
NA	TRBV7-9	few	TRBJ2-4	CASSLGAGLAKNIQYF
NA	TRBV24-1	once	TRBJ1-2	CATSDARVDGYTF
NA	TRBV5-1	NA	TRBJ2-2	CASSPGGGANTGELFF
TRBD1	TRBV27	NA	TRBJ2-1	CASSPLSGTGSNEQFF
NA	TRBV29-1	NA	TRBJ2-7	CSVRVGDWSYEQYF
NA	TRBV5-5	once	TRBJ1-2	CASSLGRVDYGYTF
NA	TRBV9	NA	TRBJ2-3	CASSVGQPSTDTQYF
NA	TRBV12-3/TRBV12-4	NA	TRBJ1-6	CASRFGHFSPLHF
NA	TRBV2	few	TRBJ1-3	CASVQSSGNTIYF
NA	TRBV6-5	NA	TRBJ1-6	CASRGHSSYNSPLHF
TRBD1	TRBV18	NA	TRBJ1-2	CASSLPGQGFSGYTF
NA	TRBV27	NA	TRBJ1-1	CASRWGLNTEAFF
TRBD1	TRBV6-5	NA	TRBJ2-2	CASSRTGTTGELFF
TRBD1	TRBV18	NA	TRBJ1-6	CASSPTTGGRNSPLHF
NA	TRBV2	NA	TRBJ2-1	CASADYEQFF
NA	TRBV4-1	NA	TRBJ1-5	CASRRVPGTDSNQPQHF
TRBD2	TRBV5-4	NA	TRBJ2-2	CASSLANERGPTGELFF
TRBD2	TRBV6-5	NA	TRBJ2-1	CASSPGLAGENEQFF
NA	TRBV6-5	few	TRBJ1-6	CASSKSTSYNSPLHF